The subject of this entry is one TCR beta chain. Its antigen is currently unknown. These data originate in a study of OX40 agonist ivuxolimab in advanced cancers. Study overall: Hepatocellular carcinoma, melanoma, renal cell or head and neck cancer occurred in dose-escalation patients. Mean age 60 years, range about 20 to 79; around 80% male.

The protocol was immunoSEQ multiplex PCR, while the TCRdb copy is restricted to in-frame clones and leaves out a portion. Of over 20,000 clones in the sample, around 85% were seen once. The CDR3 runs 15 residues. Germline V gene lookup returns CDR1 SQVTM and CDR2 ANQGSEA. The V segment lost 3 bases and the J segment 5 bases; nucleotides outside the gene matches: 6. General observations from the study: Some of the lowest clonal expansion was seen in partial responders at 0.1-3.0 mg/kg.

Sequences were derived from CD4+ or CD8+ T cells sorted from blood, sampled in a trial of the OX40 agonist ivuxolimab. This clonotype was sampled from an adult with an advanced solid tumor such as melanoma, head and neck, liver or kidney cancer. This chain joins TRBV29-1 and TRBJ2-7, with 14 positions matching TRBD2. This CDR3 reads CSVETGTSGSNEQYF. In nucleotides, the CDR3 is TGCAGCGTTGAGACCGGGACTAGCGGGAGCAACGAGCAGTACTTC.